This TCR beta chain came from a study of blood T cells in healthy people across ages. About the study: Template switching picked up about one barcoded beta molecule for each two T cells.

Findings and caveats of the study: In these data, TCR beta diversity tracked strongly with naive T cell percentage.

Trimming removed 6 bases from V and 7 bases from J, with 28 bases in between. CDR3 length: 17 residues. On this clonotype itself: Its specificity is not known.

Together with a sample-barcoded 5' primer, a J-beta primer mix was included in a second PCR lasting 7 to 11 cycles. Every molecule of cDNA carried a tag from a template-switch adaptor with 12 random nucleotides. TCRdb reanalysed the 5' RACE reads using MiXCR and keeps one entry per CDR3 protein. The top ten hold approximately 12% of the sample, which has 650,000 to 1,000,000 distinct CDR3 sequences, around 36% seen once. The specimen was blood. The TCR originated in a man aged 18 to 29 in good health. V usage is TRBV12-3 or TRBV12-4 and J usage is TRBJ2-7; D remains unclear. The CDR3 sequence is CASSTSGPQQIYNEQYF. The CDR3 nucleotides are TGTGCCAGCAGCACCTCCGGACCCCAGCAGATCTACAATGAGCAGTACTTC.